One and the same sample provided the 21 T cell receptor beta chains below, sequenced in a study of blood T cell repertoires in COVID-19. Method: immunoSEQ multiplex PCR; TCRdb's copy keeps in-frame clones and lacks some. The sample has 200,000 to 250,000 clones, roughly 87% seen once. Sequenced sample: PBMCs or T cells enriched from blood (not recorded which). These receptors all stem from a man between 25 and 39 years old who had recovered from COVID-19.

V and J are TRBV15 and TRBJ1-2; TRBD1 matches at 10 bases. The CDR3 contains 15 residues. J gave up 6 bases and V 0 bases, and 4 bases lay outside the gene matches. Germline V gives CDR1 LNHNV, CDR2 YYDKDF (reference sequence). Written as DNA, the CDR3 is TGTGCCACCAGCAGAGATCGGGGACAGGGGAATGGCTACACCTTC. It encodes CATSRDRGQGNGYTF. The complete variable domain, with remaining parts taken from reference TRBV15 and TRBJ1-2, reads DAMVIQNPRYQVTQFGKPVTLSCSQTLNHNVMYWYQQKSSQAPKLLFHYYDKDFNNEADTPDNFQSRRPNTSFCFLDIRSPGLGDTAMYLCATSRDRGQGNGYTFGSGTRLTVV.

This sequence joins TRBV19 and TRBJ1-5, with a tentative D call TRBD1 (6 bases). V gave up 9 bases and J gave up 1 base, with 16 bases separating them. Germline V gene sequence: CDR1 LNHDA, CDR2 SQIVND (reference sequence). This CDR3 has 15 residues. The CDR3 is CASRGAGWSNQPQHF. In nucleotides, the CDR3 is TGTGCCAGCAGGGGAGCGGGATGGAGCAATCAGCCCCAGCATTTT.

This chain links TRBV14 with TRBJ2-3; perhaps TRBD1 as D (5 bases). The CDR3 is made up of 13 amino acids. Trimming removed 5 bases at V and 10 bases at J, with 16 bases between. Germline loops: CDR1 SGHDN, CDR2 FVKESK. CDR3 nucleotide sequence: TGTGCCAGCAGCTTACATGGGGCGGTCGCGCAGTATTTT. Protein: CASSLHGAVAQYF.

The V call is TRBV5-5, the J call TRBJ1-1; D may be TRBD1 (5 bases). Trimming removed 0 bases at V and 1 base at J, with 13 bases between. The CDR3 covers 16 residues. Germline CDR1 SGHKS, CDR2 YYEKEE (reference sequence). The CDR3 is CASSLGQSLRNTEAFF. CDR3 in DNA: TGTGCCAGCAGCTTGGGACAGAGTCTACGGAACACTGAAGCTTTCTTT.

The chain links TRBV6-1 to TRBJ1-5, with a tentative D call TRBD1 (6 bases). CDR1 and CDR2 from the germline V gene are MNHNS and SASEGT. V lost 2 bases and J 2 bases, leaving 7 bases between the germline ends. The CDR3 is made up of 14 amino acids. In nucleotides, the CDR3 is TGTGCCAGCAGTGAATCAGGGGGCAATCAGCCCCAGCATTTT. It specifies CASSESGGNQPQHF.

The chain combines TRBV5-4 with TRBJ2-7, with a possible D match to TRBD2 (5 bases). Trimming removed 4 bases from V and 7 bases from J, with 15 bases in between. The CDR3 totals 13 residues. The germline V gene encodes CDR1 SGHNT and CDR2 YYREEE (reference sequence). CDR3 coding DNA: TGTGCCAGCAGCAGAGAGCCAAGGAGGGAGCAGTACTTC. It encodes CASSREPRREQYF. The full variable domain, rest sourced from reference TRBV5-4 and TRBJ2-7, is ETGVTQSPTHLIKTRGQQVTLRCSSQSGHNTVSWYQQALGQGPQFIFQYYREEENGRGNFPPRFSGLQFPNYSSELNVNALELDDSALYLCASSREPRREQYFGPGTRLTVT.

This clone is a singleton in its sample. This sequence joins TRBV27 and TRBJ1-1; D ambiguous. Between the trimmed V and J ends, which lost 2 bases and 1 base, there was a span of 8 bases. Germline CDR1 and CDR2: MNHEY and SMNVEV (reference sequence). This CDR3 comprises 14 residues. CDR3 sequence (DNA): TGTGCCAGCAGTTTAACGTCGGGGAACACTGAAGCTTTCTTT. As protein: CASSLTSGNTEAFF.

The chain recombines TRBV6-5 with TRBJ1-2, with D perhaps matching TRBD1 (5 bases). This CDR3 is built from 13 residues. Per germline, CDR1 MNHEY and CDR2 SVGAGI. V shed 2 bases and J shed 4 bases, with 8 bases lying between them. Here the CDR3 reads CASSYRGGYGYTF. CDR3 DNA: TGTGCCAGCAGTTACAGGGGCGGCTATGGCTACACCTTC.

The rearrangement uses TRBV12-5 and TRBJ1-1; possibly TRBD1 for D (5 bases). This CDR3 region has 16 residues. Trimming took off 6 bases at V and 1 base at J, with 18 bases between the two ends. Germline V gives CDR1 LGHNT, CDR2 FRNRAP. The CDR3, as DNA: TGTGCTAGTGGCGACCGGACATTTGAAAAGAACACTGAAGCTTTCTTT. This translates into CASGDRTFEKNTEAFF.

The chain couples TRBV4-2 to TRBJ1-1, with 7 bases identical to TRBD1. CDR3 length: 16 amino acids. V dropped 7 bases and J dropped 2; count of bases not matched to a gene: 13. CDR1 is LGHNA and CDR2 is YNFKEQ in the germline V gene. CDR3 residues: CASTQVEDRTNTEAFF. CDR3 DNA sequence: TGTGCCAGCACTCAAGTAGAGGACAGGACAAACACTGAAGCTTTCTTT.

The chain recombines TRBV7-2 with TRBJ2-1, with 8 bases that match TRBD2. Germline trimming cut 5 bases from V and 3 bases from J; bases unmatched to any gene: 9. CDR3 length: 16 residues. The germline CDR1 and CDR2 sequences are SGHTA and FQGNSA. CDR3 region: CASSRGGRVVYNEQFF. The CDR3 nucleotides read TGTGCCAGCAGCCGGGGGGGCAGGGTGGTCTACAATGAGCAGTTCTTC.

V usage is TRBV30 and J usage is TRBJ2-2, with 9 bases identical to TRBD2. This CDR3 is 16 amino acids long. The V gene end was trimmed by 0 bases and the J gene end by 5 bases; junction bases not matched to a gene: 7. In germline, CDR1 is GTSNPN, CDR2 SVGIG (reference sequence). The CDR3 spells CAWSVKAGGRTGELFF. For the CDR3, the DNA is TGTGCCTGGAGTGTCAAAGCGGGAGGCCGAACCGGGGAGCTGTTTTTT.

The chain carries TRBV3-1 (or the pseudogene TRBV3-2) and TRBJ1-1, with a possible D match to TRBD1 (6 bases). Trimming removed 0 bases at V and 10 bases at J, with 15 bases between. Germline loops: CDR1 LGHDT, CDR2 YNNKEL (reference sequence). This CDR3 has 14 residues. For the CDR3, the DNA is TGTGCCAGCAGCCAAGATCAGGGGCGGTCAGTAGCTTTCTTT. It is translated as CASSQDQGRSVAFF.

This chain uses TRBV24-1 with TRBJ2-2; TRBD1 matches 8 bases. V lost 8 bases, J lost 1 base, and 2 bases stayed unmatched. CDR3 size: 14 residues. The germline gives CDR1 KGHDR, CDR2 SFDVKD. CDR3 DNA sequence: TGTGCCACCATGGACAGGGAGAACACCGGGGAGCTGTTTTTT. Translated, it gives CATMDRENTGELFF.

The chain has TRBV5-4 and TRBJ2-1; 12 bases map to TRBD2. Unmatched junction bases numbered 7, after V lost 2 bases and J lost 7 bases. CDR1 is SGHNT and CDR2 is YYREEE in the germline V gene (reference sequence). The CDR3 has 16 amino acids. The CDR3 nucleotides are TGTGCCAGCAGCTTAATCGGACTAGCGGGGCGAAATGAGCAGTTCTTC. Translation gives CASSLIGLAGRNEQFF.

This clone was detected a few times. The rearrangement links TRBV7-9 to TRBJ2-3; 8 bases fit TRBD1. Germline V CDR1 and CDR2: SEHNR, FQNEAQ (reference sequence). Losses at the gene ends were 4 bases for V and 0 bases for J; bases not matched to a gene: 9. CDR3 length: 17 amino acids. The CDR3 reads CASSWTLGQGSTDTQYF. The CDR3 region has the DNA TGTGCCAGCAGCTGGACCTTAGGACAGGGCAGCACAGATACGCAGTATTTT.

This CDR3 reads CASSPPSLNTEAFF. The CDR3 region has the DNA TGTGCCAGCTCACCACCTTCCTTGAACACTGAAGCTTTCTTT. The chain couples TRBV18 to TRBJ1-1; D gene uncertain. V lost 0 bases and J lost 0, with 5 bases in between. Germline V gene lookup returns CDR1 KGHSH and CDR2 LQKENI. The CDR3 sequence is 14 residues long.

The chain recombines TRBV30 with TRBJ1-4; D is unclear. This CDR3 has 15 amino acids. The V gene's germline CDR1 is GTSNPN and CDR2 SVGIG (reference sequence). V was trimmed by 3 bases and J by 6 bases, leaving 17 bases between them. Here the CDR3 DNA reads TGTGCCTGGAGCCCTCTATACGGGGTCGATGAAAAACTGTTTTTT. Its protein product is CAWSPLYGVDEKLFF.

The genes are TRBV23-1 and TRBJ1-1; 12 bases match TRBD1. TRBV23-1 is an open reading frame whose function is uncertain. The CDR3 sequence is 16 residues long. The V and J ends lost 6 bases and 5 bases, in that order; junction bases with no gene match: 10. The CDR3 region has the DNA TGCGCCAGCAGGACATGGGACAGGGGGCGGGCGACTGAAGCTTTCTTT. It yields the protein CASRTWDRGRATEAFF.

This chain connects TRBV5-5 to TRBJ1-5; D may be TRBD1 (5 bases). V lost 5 bases, J lost 4 bases, and 16 bases lay in between. Germline values: CDR1 SGHKS, CDR2 YYEKEE (reference sequence). The CDR3 totals 15 residues. Here the CDR3 reads CASSRTFDLNQPQHF. The CDR3 DNA sequence: TGTGCCAGCAGTCGGACATTTGACCTAAATCAGCCCCAGCATTTT.

DNA for the CDR3: TGCGCCAGCAGCTTGGCGGCAGGGGCCTACGAGCAGTACTTC. This encodes CASSLAAGAYEQYF. V and J are TRBV5-1 and TRBJ2-7, with a weak D call TRBD1 (6 bases). CDR1 and CDR2 from the germline V gene are SGHRS and YFSETQ. The ends were cut back, 0 bases at V and 2 bases at J, with 9 bases in the middle. CDR3 length: 14 amino acids.